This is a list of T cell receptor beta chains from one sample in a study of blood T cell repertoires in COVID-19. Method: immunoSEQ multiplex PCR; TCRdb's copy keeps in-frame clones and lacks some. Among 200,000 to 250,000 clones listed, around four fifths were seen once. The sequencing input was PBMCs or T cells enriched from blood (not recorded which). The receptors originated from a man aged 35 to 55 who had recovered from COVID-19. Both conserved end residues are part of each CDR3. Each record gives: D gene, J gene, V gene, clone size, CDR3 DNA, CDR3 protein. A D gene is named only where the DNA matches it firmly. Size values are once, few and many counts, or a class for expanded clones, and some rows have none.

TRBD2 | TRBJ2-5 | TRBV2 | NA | TGTGCCAGCCAGCGGGGGGGGATCCAAGAGACCCAGTACTTC | CASQRGGIQETQYF
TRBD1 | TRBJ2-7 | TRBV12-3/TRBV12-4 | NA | TGTGCCAGCAGTCTACGGGACAGGGTCGAGCAGTACTTC | CASSLRDRVEQYF
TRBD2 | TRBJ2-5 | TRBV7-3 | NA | TGTGCCAGCAGCTTAATAGCGGGAGACACCCAGTACTTC | CASSLIAGDTQYF
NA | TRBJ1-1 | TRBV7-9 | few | TGTGCCAGCAGCCTCGTGGCCACTGAAGCTTTCTTT | CASSLVATEAFF
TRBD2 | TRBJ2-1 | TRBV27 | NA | TGTGCCAGCAGTTTCATCGGGCGGGAGGGCCGGATAACGCCATACAATGAGCAGTTCTTC | CASSFIGREGRITPYNEQFF
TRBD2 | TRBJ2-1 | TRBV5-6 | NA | TGTGCCAGCAGCTTGGGACTAGCGGGAGATGAGCAGTTCTTC | CASSLGLAGDEQFF
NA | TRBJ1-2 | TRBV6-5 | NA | TGTGCCAGCAGTTACTCGAGCCTTCATGATGGCTACACCTTC | CASSYSSLHDGYTF
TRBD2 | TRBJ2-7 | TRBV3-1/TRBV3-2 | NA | TGTGCCAGCAGCCGACTAGCGGGAGACGAGCAGTACTTC | CASSRLAGDEQYF
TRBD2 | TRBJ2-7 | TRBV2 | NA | TGTGCCAGCAGTGAAGTAGGGACTAGCGGAAACTACGAGCAGTACTTC | CASSEVGTSGNYEQYF
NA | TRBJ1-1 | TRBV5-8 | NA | TGTGCCAGCAGCTTCGGTCCTGAAGCTTTCTTT | CASSFGPEAFF
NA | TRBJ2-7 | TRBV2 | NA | TGTGCCAGCGCTCAGGGAGGAATCTACGAGCAGTACTTC | CASAQGGIYEQYF
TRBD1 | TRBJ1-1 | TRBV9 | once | TGTGCCAGCAGCATTCTGACAGGGGCCACTGAAGCTTTCTTT | CASSILTGATEAFF
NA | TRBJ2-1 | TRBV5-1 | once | TGCGCCAGCAGCATCAGGGGAAATGAGCAGTTCTTC | CASSIRGNEQFF
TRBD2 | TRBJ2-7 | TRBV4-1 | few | TGCGCCAGCAGCCAAGTCACTCTGGGACTAGCGGAATACGAGCAGTACTTC | CASSQVTLGLAEYEQYF
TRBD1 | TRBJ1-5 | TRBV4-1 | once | TGCGCCAGCAGCCACCCGAAAAGTACAGGGGCGGATCAGCCCCAGCATTTT | CASSHPKSTGADQPQHF
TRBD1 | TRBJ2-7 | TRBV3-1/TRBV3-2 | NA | TGTGCCAGCAGCCCGACGACAGGGTCCTACGAGCAGTACTTC | CASSPTTGSYEQYF
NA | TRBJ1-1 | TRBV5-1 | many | TGCGCCAGCAGCTTGTCCGGAGAACCCTATGAAGCTTTCTTT | CASSLSGEPYEAFF
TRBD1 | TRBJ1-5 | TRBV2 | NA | TGTGCCAGCAGTGAATTCAGGGGGGATCAGCCCCAGCATTTT | CASSEFRGDQPQHF
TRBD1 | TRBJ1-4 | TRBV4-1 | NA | TGCGCCAGCAGCCCTCGGGGGACAGGGGGTGAAAAACTGTTTTTT | CASSPRGTGGEKLFF
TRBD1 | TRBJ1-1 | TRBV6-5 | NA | TGTGCCAGCAGTCAATACAGGGGAACTGAAGCTTTCTTT | CASSQYRGTEAFF
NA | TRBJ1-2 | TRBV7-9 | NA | TGTGCCAGCAGCTTAGACCCAGGGAAGGTCTATGGCTACACCTTC | CASSLDPGKVYGYTF
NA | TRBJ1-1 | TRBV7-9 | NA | TGTGCCAGCAGCTTCGCCCGACAGGCGAACACTGAAGCTTTCTTT | CASSFARQANTEAFF
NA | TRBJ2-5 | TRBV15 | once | TGTGCCACCAGTAGGGGGGAGGGGGGTCAAGAGACCCAGTACTTC | CATSRGEGGQETQYF
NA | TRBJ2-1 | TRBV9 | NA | TGTGCCAGCAGCGTAGTTTTGTCAGACAATGAGCAGTTCTTC | CASSVVLSDNEQFF
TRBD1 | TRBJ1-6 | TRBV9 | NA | TGTGCCAGCAGCGCCGGGACAGGGCAATTTTCACCCCTCCACTTT | CASSAGTGQFSPLHF
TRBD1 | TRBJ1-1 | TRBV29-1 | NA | TGCAGCGTGGGGGACAGGGGTTTTACTGAAGCTTTCTTT | CSVGDRGFTEAFF
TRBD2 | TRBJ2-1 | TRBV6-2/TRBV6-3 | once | TGTGCCAGCAGTTACGGACTAGCGGGCCTAGAGCAGTTCTTC | CASSYGLAGLEQFF
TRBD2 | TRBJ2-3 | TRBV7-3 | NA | TGTGCCAGCAGCTTAAATAGGATAGCGGGGACAGATACGCAGTATTTT | CASSLNRIAGTDTQYF
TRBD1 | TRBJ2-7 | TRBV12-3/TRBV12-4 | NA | TGTGCCAGCAGGTCTCGGGACAGCTACGAGCAGTACTTC | CASRSRDSYEQYF
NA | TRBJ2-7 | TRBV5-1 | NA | TGCGCCAGCAGCTTGGGGGCGGGGGCGCCCGAGCAGTACTTC | CASSLGAGAPEQYF
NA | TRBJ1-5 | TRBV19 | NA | TGTGCCAGTAGTATAGACCTAAATCAGCCCCAGCATTTT | CASSIDLNQPQHF
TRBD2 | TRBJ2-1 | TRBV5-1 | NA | TGCGCCAGCAGCTGGGGGGAACCAGGGACTAGCGGGAGGGCCCATGAGCAGTTCTTC | CASSWGEPGTSGRAHEQFF
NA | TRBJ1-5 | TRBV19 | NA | TGTGCCAGTAGTATAGGGACGGGGAATAGCAATCAGCCCCAGCATTTT | CASSIGTGNSNQPQHF
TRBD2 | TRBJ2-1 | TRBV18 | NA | TGTGCCAGCTCACCGGTGACTAGCGGGAGTAGGAATGAGCAGTTCTTC | CASSPVTSGSRNEQFF
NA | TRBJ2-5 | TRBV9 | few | TGTGCCAGCAGCGTATCCCCGGAGATTCAAGAGACCCAGTACTTC | CASSVSPEIQETQYF
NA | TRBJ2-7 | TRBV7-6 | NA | TGTGCCAGCAGCTTAGATGAGGCCTACGAGCAGTACTTC | CASSLDEAYEQYF
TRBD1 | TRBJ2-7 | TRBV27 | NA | TGTGCCAGCAGTCTCCAGGACAGGGGAAACGAGCAGTACTTC | CASSLQDRGNEQYF
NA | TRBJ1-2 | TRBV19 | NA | TGTGCCAGTAGTATCCCCTTGGGGGCTGGTGGCTACACCTTC | CASSIPLGAGGYTF
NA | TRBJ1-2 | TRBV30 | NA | TGTGCCTGGAGCGAAAAAGGGAGGGAAAGGCACTATGGCTACACCTTC | CAWSEKGRERHYGYTF
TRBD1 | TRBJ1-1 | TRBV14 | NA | TGTGCCAGCAGCCCCGCAAGGGACAGGAGACAGGGAGCGGTCACTGAAGCTTTCTTT | CASSPARDRRQGAVTEAFF
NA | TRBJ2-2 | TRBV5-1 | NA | TGCGCCAGCAGCTTTACAGGGACCGGGGAGCTGTTTTTT | CASSFTGTGELFF
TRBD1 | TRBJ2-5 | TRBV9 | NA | TGTGCCAGCAGCATAGGGACAGGGCAGGAGACCCAGTACTTC | CASSIGTGQETQYF
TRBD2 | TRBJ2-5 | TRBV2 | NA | TGTGCCAGCACCGGGGGGGGGAGTTCCAAACAGACCCAGTACTTC | CASTGGGSSKQTQYF
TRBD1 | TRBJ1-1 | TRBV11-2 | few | TGTGCCAGCAGCTTAGGGTCGGGACAGATTTCCACTGAAGCTTTCTTT | CASSLGSGQISTEAFF
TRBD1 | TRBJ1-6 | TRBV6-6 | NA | TGTGCCAGCAGCTGGGACAGGGGCTCACCCCTCCACTTT | CASSWDRGSPLHF
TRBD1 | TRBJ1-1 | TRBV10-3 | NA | TGTGCCATCTCAGACAGGGCCGGGGTAAACACTGAAGCTTTCTTT | CAISDRAGVNTEAFF
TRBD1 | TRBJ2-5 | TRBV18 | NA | TGTGCCAGCTCACCACAGGGGGCAGGAGAGACCCAGTACTTC | CASSPQGAGETQYF
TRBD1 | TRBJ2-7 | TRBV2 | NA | TGTGCCAGCAGTGAAGGGGACAGGGTGTACGAGCAGTACTTC | CASSEGDRVYEQYF
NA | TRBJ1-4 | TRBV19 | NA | TGTGCCAGTAGTGTTTTAGGGGTGGGCTTCCGGAATGAAAAACTGTTTTTT | CASSVLGVGFRNEKLFF
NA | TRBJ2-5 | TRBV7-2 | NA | TGTGCCAGCAGCCCCCAAGGAGGGTCGAGTATAGTGTCCCAGTACTTC | CASSPQGGSSIVSQYF
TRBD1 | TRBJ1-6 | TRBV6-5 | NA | TGTGCCAGCAGACGGAAGGGGGCTACGCCACCCCTCCACTTT | CASRRKGATPPLHF
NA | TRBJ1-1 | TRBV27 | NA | TGTGCCAGCAGTCCACATTTGGGTTCGAGGCTCTCGGAAGCTTTCTTT | CASSPHLGSRLSEAFF
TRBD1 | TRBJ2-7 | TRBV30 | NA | TGTGCCGGTTTGGGTAGGGGGCGGTTATACGAGCAGTACTTC | CAGLGRGRLYEQYF